The T cell receptor beta chain under discussion was sequenced for a study of graft-versus-host responses after intestinal transplantation. Study information: Among the recipients, all got anti-thymocyte globulin induction and then tacrolimus and steroids for approximately 3 years.

Profiling relied on immunoSEQ multiplex PCR, and the TCRdb table lists in-frame clones only, not all of them. Here the sample spans 85,000 to 100,000 clones, roughly 92% being singletons. CDR1 and CDR2 (germline): SGHVS, FQNEAQ. The V gene end was trimmed by 6 bases and the J gene end by 4 bases; junction bases not matched to a gene: 7. CDR3 length: 14 amino acids. Study results and limitations: Some GvH clones appeared in ileal mucosa or blood before recipient bone marrow.

A remark on this clone: Its antigen remains unknown.

The source of this sequence is a human donor who was the organ donor for an intestinal transplant. This rearrangement joins TRBV7-8 to TRBJ2-7; 9 bases agree with TRBD2. The sample consisted of unstimulated CD8+ T cells sorted from spleen or lymph node cells, taken before transplant. The chain's CDR3 is CASSPATSGYEQYF. The CDR3 DNA sequence: TGTGCCAGCAGTCCCGCAACTAGCGGGTACGAGCAGTACTTC.